The clone carrying this T cell receptor beta chain was observed at least ten times. Antigen unknown. The length of the CDR3 is 16 residues. In germline, CDR1 is DFQATT, CDR2 SNEGSKA (reference sequence). Trimming took off 1 base at V and 0 bases at J, with 13 bases between the two ends. TCRdb re-analysed the multiplex PCR reads in MiXCR, keeping a single row per CDR3 protein. The table lists some 130,000 distinct CDR3 sequences, around 22% of them singletons. The data belong to a study of breast tumors, draining lymph nodes, adjacent tissues. The lymph nodes were axillary draining lymph nodes from breast cancer patients. Notes on the study in general: Data only fit, rather than demonstrated, lymph node origin of most tumor T cells. Compared with lymph nodes, tumors were less diverse; compared with nontumor tissue, more. Tumor and nontumor repertoires were significantly more similar in luminal-like than in basal-like breast cancer. Most tumor T cells seemingly derive from lymph node, then expand in tumor.

The specimen sequenced was axillary lymph node tissue. The rearrangement joins TRBV20-1 to TRBJ2-1, with D tentatively TRBD2 (5 bases). This sequence was found in a female donor with breast cancer. Some clones in this sample may be carry-over from other donors' samples. Here the CDR3 DNA reads TGCAGTGCTAGAGGGAATAGCGCTAGCTCCTACAATGAGCAGTTCTTC. Translating it yields CSARGNSASSYNEQFF.